The sequence of this T cell receptor (beta chain) was determined in a study of human T cells and chemical hapten exposure (dated by TCRdb to 2020 to 2022). In terms of the full investigation: For sensitization, 2% DPC in acetone was applied to an approximately 2 cm by approximately 2 cm area of upper inner arm skin. This study followed changes in the peripheral blood TCR repertoire in vivo during primary and secondary sensitization of alopecia patients to the hapten diphenylcyclopropenone (DPC). The libraries were sequenced as a pool, and the TCR yield per sample differed mostly because of small variations in library volumes within the pool. Blood samples were taken from patients before sensitization (week 0) and at 2, 6 and about 24 weeks after DPC sensitization. Patch testing on the upper back used Finn chambers containing 0.01% DPC, with scoring done after 6 days according to International Contact Dermatitis Research Group standards. Around 30 alopecia patients provided blood for TCR sequencing at one to four time points (pre-sensitization, 2, 6 and 24 weeks). Throughout the study period of approximately 23 weeks, patients also received therapeutic DPC doses to the scalp every week. The patient cohort, mostly female, included alopecia areata with under or over 50% scalp involvement, alopecia totalis and alopecia universalis. Study-level results and caveats: Patch test score was positively correlated with the number of PT1 expanded TCRs, with significance at thresholds 8, 16 and 32 but not at 4. Compared with pre-sensitization or healthy control sets, expanded TCRs formed significantly more large CDR3 similarity clusters, which is consistent with antigen-driven responses. Repeated subsampling changed both the strength of the expansion versus patch-test correlation and the threshold at which the correlation became significant. The number of TCRs above 1 in 1000 frequency did not change with DPC sensitization; there was no evidence of global repertoire structure alterations. Because all patients had alopecia, a presumed autoimmune disease, the immune response of the patients might differ from that of healthy individuals.

Preparation of the library involved RACE. Sequenced using a NextSeq 500. During library preparation, unique molecular identifiers were attached to individual cDNA molecules so that TCRs could be counted in a quantitative, reproducible way. From each blood RNA sample, both TCR alpha and TCR beta chains were sequenced. The authors' pipeline ran thus. A median of about 100,000 TCRs per sample was observed, with a range of about 20,000 to 700,000. The Decombinator software suite was used to annotate the V, J and CDR3 of the TCR reads. Every sample was subsampled to the same number of TCRs (28,000) for the PS versus PT1 abundance plots. Expanded TCRs were defined as absent before sensitization and observed at least eight times at the 2-week time point. TCRdb itself trimmed the public reads at Q25 with fastp, ran MiXCR and retained productive beta chains. Every CDR3 protein is listed once, alongside the most common genes and DNA of its rows. Clone size and V and J calls follow TCRdb, not the original study. The sample records around 300,000 distinct CDR3 sequences, around 7% of which are singletons. The biggest ten clones account for 8.4% of the sample.

The intended sense of this specimen's time point label: patch test 1, 2 weeks after DPC sensitization. In the paper's terms, the treatment or condition label means: therapeutic diphenylcyclopropenone sensitization with weekly scalp DPC. At every patch-test visit, the blood draw took place before the patch test was put on. Patients were eligible if aged 18 to 70, diagnosed with alopecia and judged suitable for DPC therapy, and pregnant patients were excluded. Total RNA was extracted from unfractionated whole blood that had been collected in Tempus Blood RNA tubes. Including the terminal cysteine and phenylalanine, the CDR3 comprises 15 residues. Solely the CDR3 DNA is kept, with 45 bases framed from the first base. The germline V and J ends show losses of 6 bases and 5 bases respectively, and no gene match explains 6 bases of the junction. Per the germline V gene, MNHEY is the CDR1 and SVGAGI is the CDR2.

As for this clonotype: Its recognized antigen is unknown. There are no base qualities to consult, and no much larger clone falls within one base.

The chain employs TRBV6-5 and TRBJ1-5; TRBD1 fits 11 bases in the junction. This sample comprised whole blood, obtained in connection with sensitization to the hapten diphenylcyclopropenone (DPC). The source is a woman between 18 and 29 years old with alopecia areata. Some clones in this sample may be carry-over from other donors' samples. The CDR3 protein: CASSPGTGGDQPQHF. The nucleotide sequence is TGTGCCAGCAGCCCCGGGACAGGGGGGGATCAGCCCCAGCATTTT.